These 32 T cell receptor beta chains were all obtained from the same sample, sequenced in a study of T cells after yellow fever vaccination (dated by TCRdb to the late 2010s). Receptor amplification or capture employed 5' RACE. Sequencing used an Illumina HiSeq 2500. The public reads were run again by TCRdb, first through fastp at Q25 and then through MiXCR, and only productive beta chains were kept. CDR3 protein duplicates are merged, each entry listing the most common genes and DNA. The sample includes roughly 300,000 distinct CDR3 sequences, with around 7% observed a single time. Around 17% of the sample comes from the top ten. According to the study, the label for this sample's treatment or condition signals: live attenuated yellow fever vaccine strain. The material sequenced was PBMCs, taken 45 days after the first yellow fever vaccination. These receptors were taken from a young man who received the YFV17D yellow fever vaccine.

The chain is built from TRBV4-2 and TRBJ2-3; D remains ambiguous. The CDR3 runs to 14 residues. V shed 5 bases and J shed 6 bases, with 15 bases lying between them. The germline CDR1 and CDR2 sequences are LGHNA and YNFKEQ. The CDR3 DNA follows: TGTGCCAGCAGCACTCAATCGGGTGGGGATACGCAGTATTTT. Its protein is CASSTQSGGDTQYF.

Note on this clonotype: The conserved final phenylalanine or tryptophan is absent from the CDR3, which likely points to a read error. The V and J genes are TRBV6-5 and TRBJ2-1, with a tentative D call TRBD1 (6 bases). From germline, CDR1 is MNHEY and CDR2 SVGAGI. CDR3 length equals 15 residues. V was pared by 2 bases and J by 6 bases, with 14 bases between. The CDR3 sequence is CASSYQETGLNEQFL. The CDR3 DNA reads TGTGCCAGCAGTTACCAGGAGACAGGTCTCAATGAGCAGTTCTTA.

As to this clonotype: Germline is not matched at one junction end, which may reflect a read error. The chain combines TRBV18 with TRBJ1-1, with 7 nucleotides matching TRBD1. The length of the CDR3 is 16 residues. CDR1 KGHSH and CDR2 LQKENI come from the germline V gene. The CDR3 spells CVSSPGTVGVNTEAFF. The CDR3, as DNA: TGTGTCAGCTCACCCGGGACAGTGGGGGTGAACACTGAAGCTTTCTTT.

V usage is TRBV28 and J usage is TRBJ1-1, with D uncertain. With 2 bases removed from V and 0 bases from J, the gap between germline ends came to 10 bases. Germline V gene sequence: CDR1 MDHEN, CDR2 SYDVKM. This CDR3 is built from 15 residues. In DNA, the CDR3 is TGTGCCAGCAGTTTAGAATATTCTGTGAACACTGAAGCTTTCTTT. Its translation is CASSLEYSVNTEAFF. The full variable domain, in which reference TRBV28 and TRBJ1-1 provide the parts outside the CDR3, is DVKVTQSSRYLVKRTGEKVFLECVQDMDHENMFWYRQDPGLGLRLIYFSYDVKMKEKGDIPEGYSVSREKKERFSLILESASTNQTSMYLCASSLEYSVNTEAFFGQGTRLTVV.

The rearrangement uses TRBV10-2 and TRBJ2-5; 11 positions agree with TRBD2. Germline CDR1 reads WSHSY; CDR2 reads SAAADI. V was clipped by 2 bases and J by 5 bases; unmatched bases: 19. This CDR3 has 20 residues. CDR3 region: CASSEPSGLAGGIPRETQYF. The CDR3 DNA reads TGCGCCAGCAGTGAGCCCTCGGGGCTAGCGGGGGGCATCCCTCGGGAGACCCAGTACTTC.

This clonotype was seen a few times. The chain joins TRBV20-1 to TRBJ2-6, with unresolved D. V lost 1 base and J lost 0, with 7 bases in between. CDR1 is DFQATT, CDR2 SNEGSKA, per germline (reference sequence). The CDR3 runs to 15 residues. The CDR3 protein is CSARAKNSGANVLTF. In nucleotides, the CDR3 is TGCAGTGCTAGAGCGAAGAACTCTGGGGCCAACGTCCTGACTTTC.

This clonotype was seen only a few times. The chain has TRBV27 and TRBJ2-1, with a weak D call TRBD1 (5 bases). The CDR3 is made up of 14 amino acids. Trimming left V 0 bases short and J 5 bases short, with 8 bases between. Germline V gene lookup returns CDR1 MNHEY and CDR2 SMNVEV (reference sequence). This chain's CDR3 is CASSLSWTHNEQFF. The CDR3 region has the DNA TGTGCCAGCAGTTTATCATGGACACACAATGAGCAGTTCTTC.

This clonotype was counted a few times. This CDR3 reads CATSRGGDRYEQYF. CDR3 nucleotides: TGTGCCACCAGCAGAGGTGGGGACCGCTACGAGCAGTACTTC. The gene calls are TRBV15 and TRBJ2-7, with D perhaps given as TRBD1 or TRBD2 (5 bases each). V shed 1 base and J shed 3 bases, with 10 bases lying between them. The CDR3 covers 14 residues. CDR1 is LNHNV and CDR2 is YYDKDF in the germline V gene (reference sequence).

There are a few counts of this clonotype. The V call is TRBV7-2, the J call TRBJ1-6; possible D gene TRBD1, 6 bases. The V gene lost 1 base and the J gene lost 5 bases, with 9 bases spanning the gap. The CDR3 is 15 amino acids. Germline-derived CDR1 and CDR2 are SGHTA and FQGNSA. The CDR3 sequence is CASSLEGQNNSPLHF. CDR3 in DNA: TGTGCCAGCAGCTTAGAAGGACAGAATAATTCACCCCTCCACTTT.

CDR3 in DNA: TGTGCCAGCAGTTATCTGGGACAGGGGAACGAGCAGTACTTC. This sequence encodes CASSYLGQGNEQYF. V usage is TRBV6-5 and J usage is TRBJ2-7; 10 bases match TRBD1. The CDR3 consists of 14 residues. With 3 bases clipped from V and 5 bases from J, the junction kept 4 bases outside the gene matches. Germline-derived CDR1 and CDR2 are MNHEY and SVGAGI.

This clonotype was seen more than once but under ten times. The CDR3 is CASSLGVRGADTQYF. The CDR3 DNA follows: TGCGCCAGCAGCTTGGGGGTCAGGGGGGCAGATACGCAGTATTTT. V is TRBV5-1 and J is TRBJ2-3; D is perhaps TRBD1 (7 bases). The germline V and J ends were trimmed by 0 bases and 4 bases, with 12 bases remaining between them. The germline CDR1 and CDR2 sequences are SGHRS and YFSETQ. This CDR3 region has 15 residues.

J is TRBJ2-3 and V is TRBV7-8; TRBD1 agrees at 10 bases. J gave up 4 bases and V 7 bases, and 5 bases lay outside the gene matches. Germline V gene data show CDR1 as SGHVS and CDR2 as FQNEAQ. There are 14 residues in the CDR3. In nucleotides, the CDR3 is TGTGCCAGCACCCTGGGACAGGGGCCAGATACGCAGTATTTT. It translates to CASTLGQGPDTQYF.

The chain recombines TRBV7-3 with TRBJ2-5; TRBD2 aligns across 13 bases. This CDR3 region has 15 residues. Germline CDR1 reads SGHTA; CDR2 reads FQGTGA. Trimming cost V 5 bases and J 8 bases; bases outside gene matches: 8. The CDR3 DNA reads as TGTGCCAGCAGCCTACTAGCGGGGGGGGCGGATACCCAGTACTTC. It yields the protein CASSLLAGGADTQYF.

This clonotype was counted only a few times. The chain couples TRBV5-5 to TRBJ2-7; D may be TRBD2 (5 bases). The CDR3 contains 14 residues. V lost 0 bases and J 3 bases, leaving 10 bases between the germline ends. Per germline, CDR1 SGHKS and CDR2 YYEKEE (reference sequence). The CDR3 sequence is CASSLARVRYEQYF. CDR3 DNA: TGTGCCAGCAGCTTGGCGCGGGTACGCTACGAGCAGTACTTC.

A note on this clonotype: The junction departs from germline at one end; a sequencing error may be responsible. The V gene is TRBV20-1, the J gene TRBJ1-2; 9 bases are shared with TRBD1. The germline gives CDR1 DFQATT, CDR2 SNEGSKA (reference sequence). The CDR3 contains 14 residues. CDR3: CSVRETGGHYGYTF. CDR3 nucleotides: TGCAGTGTTAGAGAGACAGGGGGGCACTATGGCTACACCTTC.

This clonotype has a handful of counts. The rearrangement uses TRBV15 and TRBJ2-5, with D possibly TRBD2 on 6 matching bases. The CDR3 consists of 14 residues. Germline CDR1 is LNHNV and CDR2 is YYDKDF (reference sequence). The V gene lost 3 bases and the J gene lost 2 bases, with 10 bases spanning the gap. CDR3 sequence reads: CATSRAGSQETQYF. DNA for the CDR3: TGTGCCACCAGCAGGGCGGGGTCACAAGAGACCCAGTACTTC.

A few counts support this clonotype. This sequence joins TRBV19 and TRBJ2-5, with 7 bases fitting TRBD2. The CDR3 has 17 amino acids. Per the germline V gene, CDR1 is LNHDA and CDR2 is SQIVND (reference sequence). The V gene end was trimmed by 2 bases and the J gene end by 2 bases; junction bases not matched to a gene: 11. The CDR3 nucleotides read TGTGCCAGTAGTATATTCCCCACAGCGGGGATACAAGAGACCCAGTACTTC. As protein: CASSIFPTAGIQETQYF.

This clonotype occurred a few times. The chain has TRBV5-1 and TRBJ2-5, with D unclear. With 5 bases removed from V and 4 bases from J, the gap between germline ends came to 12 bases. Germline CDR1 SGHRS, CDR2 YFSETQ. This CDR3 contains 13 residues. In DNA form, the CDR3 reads TGCGCCAGCAGAAACGCCCCGGGAGAGACCCAGTACTTC. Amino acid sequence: CASRNAPGETQYF.

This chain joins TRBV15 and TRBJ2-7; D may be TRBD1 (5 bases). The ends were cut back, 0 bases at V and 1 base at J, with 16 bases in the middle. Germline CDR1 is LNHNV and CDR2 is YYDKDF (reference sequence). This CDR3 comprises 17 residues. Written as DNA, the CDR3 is TGTGCCACCAGCAGAGATCAGGATAGCACAGGATCCTACGAGCAGTACGTC. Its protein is CATSRDQDSTGSYEQYV.

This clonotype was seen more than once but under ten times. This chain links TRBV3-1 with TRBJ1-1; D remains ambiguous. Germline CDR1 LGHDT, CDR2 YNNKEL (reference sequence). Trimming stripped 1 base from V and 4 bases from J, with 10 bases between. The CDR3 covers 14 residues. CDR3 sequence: CASSQGARTTEAFF. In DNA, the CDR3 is TGTGCCAGCAGCCAAGGGGCCAGGACCACTGAAGCTTTCTTT.

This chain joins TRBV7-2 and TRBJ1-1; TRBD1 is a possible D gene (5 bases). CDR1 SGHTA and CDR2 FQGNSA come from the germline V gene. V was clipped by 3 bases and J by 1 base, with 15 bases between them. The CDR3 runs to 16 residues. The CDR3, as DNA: TGTGCCAGCAGCTTTACCGGGACCCTAAGGAACACTGAAGCTTTCTTT. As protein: CASSFTGTLRNTEAFF.

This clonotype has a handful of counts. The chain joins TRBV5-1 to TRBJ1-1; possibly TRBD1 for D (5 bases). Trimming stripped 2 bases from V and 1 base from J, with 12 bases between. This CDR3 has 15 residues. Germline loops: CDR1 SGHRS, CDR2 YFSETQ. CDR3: CASSFAGTGNTEAFF. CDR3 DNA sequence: TGCGCCAGCAGCTTCGCCGGGACGGGGAACACTGAAGCTTTCTTT.

Here the CDR3 reads CASSPPTDLPGYTF. For the CDR3, the DNA is TGTGCCAGCAGCCCCCCGACAGATTTACCGGGCTACACCTTC. V is TRBV4-2 and J is TRBJ1-2, with D perhaps matching TRBD1 (5 bases). The germline V gene has CDR1 LGHNA and CDR2 YNFKEQ. The V gene lost 4 bases and the J gene lost 8 bases, with 17 bases spanning the gap. The CDR3 consists of 14 residues.

CDR3 residues: CASSSAKADTQYF. The CDR3 DNA follows: TGTGCCAGCAGCTCAGCAAAGGCGGATACGCAGTATTTT. The gene calls are TRBV7-2 and TRBJ2-3; D ambiguous. The ends were cut back, 4 bases at V and 6 bases at J, with 11 bases in the middle. CDR3 length equals 13 residues. Germline lookup yields CDR1 SGHTA and CDR2 FQGNSA.

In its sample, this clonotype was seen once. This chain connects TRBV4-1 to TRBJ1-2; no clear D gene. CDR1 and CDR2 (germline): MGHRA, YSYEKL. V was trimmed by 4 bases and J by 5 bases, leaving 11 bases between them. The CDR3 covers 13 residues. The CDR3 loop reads CASSPGSVYGYTF. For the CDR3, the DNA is TGCGCCAGCAGCCCCGGTTCAGTGTATGGCTACACCTTC.

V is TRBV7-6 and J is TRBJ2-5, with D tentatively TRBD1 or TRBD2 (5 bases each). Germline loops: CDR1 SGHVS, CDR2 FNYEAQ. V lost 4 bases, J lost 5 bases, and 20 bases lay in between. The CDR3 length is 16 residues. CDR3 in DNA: TGTGCCAGCAGCTCGGACTTTTGGGGCGCGAGGGAGACCCAGTACTTC. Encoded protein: CASSSDFWGARETQYF.

CDR3 nucleotides: TGCGCCAGCAGTGATGTCCAGCGGGGGGTTGTGAATACGCAGTATTTT. It is translated as CASSDVQRGVVNTQYF. The gene calls are TRBV10-1 and TRBJ2-3, with 9 nucleotides matching TRBD2. V shed 3 bases and J 7 bases; nucleotides not matched to a gene: 11. The CDR3 totals 16 residues. CDR1 and CDR2 (germline): WNHNN, SYGVQD (reference sequence).

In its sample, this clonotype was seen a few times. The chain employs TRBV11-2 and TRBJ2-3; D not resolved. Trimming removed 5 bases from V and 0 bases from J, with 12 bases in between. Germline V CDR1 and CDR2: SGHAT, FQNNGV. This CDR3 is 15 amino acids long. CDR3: CASSQTGLSTDTQYF. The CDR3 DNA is TGTGCCAGCAGCCAGACCGGGCTGAGCACAGATACGCAGTATTTT.

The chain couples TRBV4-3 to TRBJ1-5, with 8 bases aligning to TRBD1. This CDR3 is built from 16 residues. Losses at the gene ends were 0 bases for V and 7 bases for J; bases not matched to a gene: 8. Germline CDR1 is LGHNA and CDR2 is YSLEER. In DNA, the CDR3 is TGCGCCAGCAGCCAAGATAACGGACAGGGTGGCCAGCCCCAGCATTTT. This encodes CASSQDNGQGGQPQHF.

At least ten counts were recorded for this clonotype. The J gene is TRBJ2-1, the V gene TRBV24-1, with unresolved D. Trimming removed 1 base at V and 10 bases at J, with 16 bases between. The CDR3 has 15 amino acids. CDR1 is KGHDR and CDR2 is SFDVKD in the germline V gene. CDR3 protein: CATSDFRPGVGEQFF. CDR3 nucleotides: TGTGCCACCAGTGATTTCCGACCAGGAGTAGGAGAGCAGTTCTTC.

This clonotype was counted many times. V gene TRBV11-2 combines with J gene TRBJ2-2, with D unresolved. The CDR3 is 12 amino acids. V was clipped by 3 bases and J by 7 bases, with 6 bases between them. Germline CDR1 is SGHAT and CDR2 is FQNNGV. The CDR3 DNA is TGTGCCAGCAGCTTGACGGACGGGGAGCTGTTTTTT. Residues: CASSLTDGELFF.

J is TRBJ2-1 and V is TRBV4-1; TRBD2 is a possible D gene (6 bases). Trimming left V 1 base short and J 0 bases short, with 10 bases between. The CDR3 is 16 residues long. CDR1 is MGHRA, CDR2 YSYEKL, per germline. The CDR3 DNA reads TGCGCCAGCAGCCAAGCACGGGGGAGCTCCTACAATGAGCAGTTCTTC. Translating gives CASSQARGSSYNEQFF.